The TCR beta chain described here comes from a study of T cells expressing NK-cell markers. Whole-study findings and limits: The contribution of dominant NKG2C+ clonotypes to CD8+ T cells in about six donors was 1.0-7.0%.

TCRdb reworked the 5' RACE reads into one entry per CDR3 protein, no DNA. This table holds approximately 550,000 distinct CDR3 sequences. As to this clonotype: No antigen is known for it.

Germline values: CDR1 SGHRS, CDR2 YFSETQ. There are 15 residues in the CDR3. Sequencing was carried out using blood T cells: a sorted CD56 or NKG2C T cell subset, CD4+ or CD8+ T cells, or bulk PBMC T cells (not recorded which). The chain carries TRBV5-1 and TRBJ2-3. The sequence was collected from a man aged 18 to 30 in good health. CDR3 sequence: CASSLIGLVADTQYF. The full variable domain, rest sourced from reference TRBV5-1 and TRBJ2-3, is KAGVTQTPRYLIKTRGQQVTLSCSPISGHRSVSWYQQTPGQGLQFLFEYFSETQRNKGNFPGRFSGRQFSNSRSEMNVSTLELGDSALYLCASSLIGLVADTQYFGPGTRLTVL.